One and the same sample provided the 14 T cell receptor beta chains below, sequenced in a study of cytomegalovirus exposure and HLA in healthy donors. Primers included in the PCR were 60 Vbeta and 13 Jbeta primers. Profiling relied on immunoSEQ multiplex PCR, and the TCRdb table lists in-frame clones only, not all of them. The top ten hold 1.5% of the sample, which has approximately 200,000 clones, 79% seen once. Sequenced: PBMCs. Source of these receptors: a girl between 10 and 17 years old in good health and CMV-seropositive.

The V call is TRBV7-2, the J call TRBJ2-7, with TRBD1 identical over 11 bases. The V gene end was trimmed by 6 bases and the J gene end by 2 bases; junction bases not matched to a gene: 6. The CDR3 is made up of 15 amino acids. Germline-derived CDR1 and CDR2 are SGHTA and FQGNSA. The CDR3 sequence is CASSLWGQGAYEQYF. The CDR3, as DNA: TGTGCCAGCAGTTTATGGGGACAGGGGGCCTACGAGCAGTACTTC.

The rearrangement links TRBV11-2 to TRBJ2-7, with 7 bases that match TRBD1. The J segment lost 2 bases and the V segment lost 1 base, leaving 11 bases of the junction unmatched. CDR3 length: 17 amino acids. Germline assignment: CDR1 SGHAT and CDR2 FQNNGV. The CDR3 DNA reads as TGTGCCAGCAGCTTAGCCCTCTTGACAGGGCTACCCTACGAGCAGTACTTC. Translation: CASSLALLTGLPYEQYF.

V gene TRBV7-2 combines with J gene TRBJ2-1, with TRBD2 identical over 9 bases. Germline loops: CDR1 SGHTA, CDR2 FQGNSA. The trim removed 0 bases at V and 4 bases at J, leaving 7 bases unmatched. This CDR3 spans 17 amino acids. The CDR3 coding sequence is TGTGCCAGCAGCTTAGCGGCGACAGCGGGGGGTTACAATGAGCAGTTCTTC. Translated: CASSLAATAGGYNEQFF.

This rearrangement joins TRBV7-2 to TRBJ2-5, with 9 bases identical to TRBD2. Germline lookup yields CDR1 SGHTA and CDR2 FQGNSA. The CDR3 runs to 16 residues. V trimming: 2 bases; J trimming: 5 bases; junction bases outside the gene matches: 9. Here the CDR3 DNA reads TGTGCCAGCAGCTTAAGCCCGCTAGCGGGGAGGGAGACCCAGTACTTC. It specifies CASSLSPLAGRETQYF.

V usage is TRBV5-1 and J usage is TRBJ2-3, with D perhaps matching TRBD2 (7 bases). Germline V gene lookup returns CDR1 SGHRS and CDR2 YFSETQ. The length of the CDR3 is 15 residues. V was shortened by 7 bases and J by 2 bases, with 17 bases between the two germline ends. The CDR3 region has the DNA TGCGCCAGCCGTATGCGGGGGCTCATCACAGATACGCAGTATTTT. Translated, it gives CASRMRGLITDTQYF.

The chain's CDR3 is CSVTGQNLYNEQFF. As DNA, the CDR3 is TGCAGCGTGACCGGACAGAACCTCTACAATGAGCAGTTCTTC. The rearrangement links TRBV29-1 to TRBJ2-1, with D possibly being TRBD1 (6 bases). Trimming took 6 bases from V and 3 from J, leaving 15 bases between them. Germline lookup yields CDR1 SQVTM and CDR2 ANQGSEA. The CDR3 is 14 residues long.

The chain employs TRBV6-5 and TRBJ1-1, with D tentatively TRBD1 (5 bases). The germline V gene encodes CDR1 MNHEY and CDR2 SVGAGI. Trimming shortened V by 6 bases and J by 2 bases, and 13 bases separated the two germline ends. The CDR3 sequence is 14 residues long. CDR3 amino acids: CASSLDRQNTEAFF. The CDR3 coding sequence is TGTGCCAGCAGCCTTGACAGACAAAACACTGAAGCTTTCTTT.

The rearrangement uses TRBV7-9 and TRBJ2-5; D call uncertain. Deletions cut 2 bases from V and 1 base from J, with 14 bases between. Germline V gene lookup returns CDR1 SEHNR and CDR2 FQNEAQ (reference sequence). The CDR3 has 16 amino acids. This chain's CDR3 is CASSLFSGPTQETQYF. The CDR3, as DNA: TGTGCCAGCAGCTTATTCTCTGGGCCTACCCAAGAGACCCAGTACTTC.

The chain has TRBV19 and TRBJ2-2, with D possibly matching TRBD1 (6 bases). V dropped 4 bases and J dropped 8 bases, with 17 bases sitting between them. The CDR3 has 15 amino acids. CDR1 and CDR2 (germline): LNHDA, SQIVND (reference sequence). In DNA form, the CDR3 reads TGTGCCAGTAGTACCCCTGGACAGAAGTTAGGGGAGCTGTTTTTT. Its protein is CASSTPGQKLGELFF.

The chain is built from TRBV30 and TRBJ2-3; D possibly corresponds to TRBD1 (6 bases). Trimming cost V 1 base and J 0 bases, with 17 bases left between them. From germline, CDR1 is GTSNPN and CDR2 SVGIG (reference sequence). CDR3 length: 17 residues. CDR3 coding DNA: TGTGCCTGGAGTGCGGACAGTCTAACCTCTAGCACAGATACGCAGTATTTT. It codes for CAWSADSLTSSTDTQYF. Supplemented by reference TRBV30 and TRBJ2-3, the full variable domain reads SQTIHQWPATLVQPVGSPLSLECTVEGTSNPNLYWYRQAAGRGLQLLFYSVGIGQISSEVPQNLSASRPQDRQFILSSKKLLLSDSGFYLCAWSADSLTSSTDTQYFGPGTRLTVL.

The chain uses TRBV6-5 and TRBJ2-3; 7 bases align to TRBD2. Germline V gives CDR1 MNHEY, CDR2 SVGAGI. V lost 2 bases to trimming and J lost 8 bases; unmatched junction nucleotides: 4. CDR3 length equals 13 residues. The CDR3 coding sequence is TGTGCCAGCAGTTACCTAGAGCGGGGTACGCAGTATTTT. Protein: CASSYLERGTQYF.

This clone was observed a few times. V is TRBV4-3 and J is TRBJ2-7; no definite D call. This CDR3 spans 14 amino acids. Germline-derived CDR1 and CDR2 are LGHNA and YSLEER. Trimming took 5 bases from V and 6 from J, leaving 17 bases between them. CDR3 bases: TGCGCCAGCAGCTCGTCTCCCTATCTAGGCGAGCAGTACTTC. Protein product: CASSSSPYLGEQYF.

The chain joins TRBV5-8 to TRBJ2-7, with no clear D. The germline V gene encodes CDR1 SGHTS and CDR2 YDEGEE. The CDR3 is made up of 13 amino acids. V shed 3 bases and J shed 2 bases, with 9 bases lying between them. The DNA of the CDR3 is TGTGCCAGCAGCTCCCGCCAGACCTACGAGCAGTACTTC. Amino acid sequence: CASSSRQTYEQYF.

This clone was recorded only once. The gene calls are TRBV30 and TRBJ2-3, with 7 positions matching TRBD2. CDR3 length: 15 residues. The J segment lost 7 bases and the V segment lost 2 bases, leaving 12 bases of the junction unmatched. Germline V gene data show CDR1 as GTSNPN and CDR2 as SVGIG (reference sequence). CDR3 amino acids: CAWSREGNKRNTQYF. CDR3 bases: TGTGCCTGGAGTAGGGAGGGCAACAAACGGAATACGCAGTATTTT.